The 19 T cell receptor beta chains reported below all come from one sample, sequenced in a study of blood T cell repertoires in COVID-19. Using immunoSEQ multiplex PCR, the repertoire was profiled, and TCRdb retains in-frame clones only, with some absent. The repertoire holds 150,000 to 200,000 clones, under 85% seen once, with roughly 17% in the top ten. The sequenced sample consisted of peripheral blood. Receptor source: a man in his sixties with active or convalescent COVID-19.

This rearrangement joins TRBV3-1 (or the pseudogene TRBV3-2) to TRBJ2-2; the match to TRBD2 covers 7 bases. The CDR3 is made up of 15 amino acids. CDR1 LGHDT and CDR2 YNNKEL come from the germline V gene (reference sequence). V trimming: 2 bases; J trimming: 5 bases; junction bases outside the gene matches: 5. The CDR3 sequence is CASSQRRESTGELFF. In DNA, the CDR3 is TGTGCCAGCAGCCAAAGGCGGGAGAGTACCGGGGAGCTGTTTTTT.

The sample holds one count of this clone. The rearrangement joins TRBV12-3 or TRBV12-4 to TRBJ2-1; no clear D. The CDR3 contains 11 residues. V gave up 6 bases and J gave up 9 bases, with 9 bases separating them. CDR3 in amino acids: CASSYESEQFF. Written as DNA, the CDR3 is TGTGCCAGCAGCTATGAAAGTGAGCAGTTCTTC.

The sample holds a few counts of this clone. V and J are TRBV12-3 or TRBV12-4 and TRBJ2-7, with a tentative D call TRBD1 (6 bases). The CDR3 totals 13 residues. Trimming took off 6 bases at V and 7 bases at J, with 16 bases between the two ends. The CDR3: CASSPGQRMEQYF. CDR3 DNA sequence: TGTGCCAGCAGCCCAGGACAGCGGATGGAGCAGTACTTC.

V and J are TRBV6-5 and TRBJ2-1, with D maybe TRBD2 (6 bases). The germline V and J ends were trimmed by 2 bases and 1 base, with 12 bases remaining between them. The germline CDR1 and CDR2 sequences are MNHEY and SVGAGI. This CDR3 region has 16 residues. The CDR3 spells CASSYGQGGSYNEQFF. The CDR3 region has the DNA TGTGCCAGCAGTTACGGGCAGGGAGGTTCCTACAATGAGCAGTTCTTC.

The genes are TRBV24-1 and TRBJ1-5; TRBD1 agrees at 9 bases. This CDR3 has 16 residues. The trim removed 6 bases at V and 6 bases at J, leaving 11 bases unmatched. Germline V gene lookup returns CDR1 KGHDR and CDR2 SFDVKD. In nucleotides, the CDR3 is TGTGCCACCAGTCCGGGGGGGACAGGGACGGGTCAGCCCCAGCATTTT. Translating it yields CATSPGGTGTGQPQHF.

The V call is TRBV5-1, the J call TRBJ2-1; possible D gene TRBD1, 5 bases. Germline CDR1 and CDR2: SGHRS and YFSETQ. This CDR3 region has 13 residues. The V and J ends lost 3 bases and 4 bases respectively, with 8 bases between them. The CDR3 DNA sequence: TGCGCCAGCAGCTCAGGGCAGTACAATGAGCAGTTCTTC. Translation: CASSSGQYNEQFF.

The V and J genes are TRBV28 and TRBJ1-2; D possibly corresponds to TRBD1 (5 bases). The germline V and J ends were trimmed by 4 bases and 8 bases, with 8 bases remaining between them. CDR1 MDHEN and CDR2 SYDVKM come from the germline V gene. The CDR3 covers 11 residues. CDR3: CASSWTRGYTF. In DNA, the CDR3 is TGTGCCAGCAGTTGGACACGAGGCTACACCTTC.

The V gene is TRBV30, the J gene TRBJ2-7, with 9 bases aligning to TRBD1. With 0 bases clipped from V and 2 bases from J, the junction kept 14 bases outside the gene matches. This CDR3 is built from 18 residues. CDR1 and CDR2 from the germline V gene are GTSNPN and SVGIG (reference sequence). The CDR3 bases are TGTGCCTGGAGTGTATCACCCCTCGGGACAGGGTATACCTACGAGCAGTACTTC. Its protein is CAWSVSPLGTGYTYEQYF.

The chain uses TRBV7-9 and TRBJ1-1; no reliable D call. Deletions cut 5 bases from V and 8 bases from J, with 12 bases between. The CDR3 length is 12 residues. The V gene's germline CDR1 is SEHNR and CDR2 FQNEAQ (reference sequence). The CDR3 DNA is TGTGCCAGCAGCCAGCCGGGAAAAGAAGCTTTCTTT. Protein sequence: CASSQPGKEAFF.

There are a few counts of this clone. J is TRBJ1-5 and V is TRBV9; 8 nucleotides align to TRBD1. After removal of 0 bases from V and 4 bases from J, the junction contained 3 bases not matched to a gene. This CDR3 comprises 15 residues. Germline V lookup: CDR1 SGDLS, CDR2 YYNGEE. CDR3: CASSVGQGANQPQHF. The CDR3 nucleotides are TGTGCCAGCAGCGTAGGGCAGGGGGCGAATCAGCCCCAGCATTTT.

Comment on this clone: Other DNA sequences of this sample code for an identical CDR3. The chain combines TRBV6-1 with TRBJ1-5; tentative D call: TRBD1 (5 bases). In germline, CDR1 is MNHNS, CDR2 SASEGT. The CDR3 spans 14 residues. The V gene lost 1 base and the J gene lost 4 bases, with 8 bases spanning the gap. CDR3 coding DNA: TGTGCCAGCAGTGAAGGGGGGGGTAATCAGCCCCAGCATTTT. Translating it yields CASSEGGGNQPQHF.

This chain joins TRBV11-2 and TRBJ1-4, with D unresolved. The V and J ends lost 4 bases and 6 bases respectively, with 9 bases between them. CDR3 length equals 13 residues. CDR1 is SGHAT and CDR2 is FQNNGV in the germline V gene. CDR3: CASSSYQDEKLFF. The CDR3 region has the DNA TGTGCCAGCAGCTCCTACCAGGATGAAAAACTGTTTTTT.

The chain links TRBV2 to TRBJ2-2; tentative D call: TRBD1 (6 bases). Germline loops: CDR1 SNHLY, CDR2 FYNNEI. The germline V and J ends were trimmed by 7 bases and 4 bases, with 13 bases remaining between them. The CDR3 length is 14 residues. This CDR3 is CASTKTGLTGELFF. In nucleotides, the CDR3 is TGTGCCAGCACTAAGACAGGCCTCACCGGGGAGCTGTTTTTT.

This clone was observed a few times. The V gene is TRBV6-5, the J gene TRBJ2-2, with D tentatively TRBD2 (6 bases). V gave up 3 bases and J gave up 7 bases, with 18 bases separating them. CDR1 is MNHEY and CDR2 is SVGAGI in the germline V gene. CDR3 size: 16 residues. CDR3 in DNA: TGTGCCAGCAGTTATCTACCTGGGCGGGAAGACGGGGAGCTGTTTTTT. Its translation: CASSYLPGREDGELFF.

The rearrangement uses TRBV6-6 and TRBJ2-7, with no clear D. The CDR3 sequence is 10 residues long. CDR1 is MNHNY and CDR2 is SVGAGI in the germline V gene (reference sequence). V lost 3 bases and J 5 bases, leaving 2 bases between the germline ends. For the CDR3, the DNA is TGTGCCAGCAGTTATAACGAGCAGTACTTC. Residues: CASSYNEQYF.

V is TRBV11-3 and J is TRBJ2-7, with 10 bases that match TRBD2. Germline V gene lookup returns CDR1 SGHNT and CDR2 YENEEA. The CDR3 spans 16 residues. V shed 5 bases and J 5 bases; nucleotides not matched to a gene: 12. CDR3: CASSPPPSGRGNEQYF. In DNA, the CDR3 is TGTGCCAGCAGCCCACCCCCCAGCGGGAGGGGGAACGAGCAGTACTTC.

The CDR3, as DNA: TGTGCCAGCAGTCGGGACAGTTACACTGAAGCTTTCTTT. It translates to CASSRDSYTEAFF. The chain recombines TRBV7-3 with TRBJ1-1; 7 bases line up with TRBD1. This CDR3 has 13 amino acids. The germline V gene has CDR1 SGHTA and CDR2 FQGTGA. V shed 6 bases and J 3 bases; nucleotides not matched to a gene: 4. Full variable domain (outside the CDR3, taken from reference TRBV7-3 and TRBJ1-1): GAGVSQTPSNKVTEKGKYVELRCDPISGHTALYWYRQSLGQGPEFLIYFQGTGAADDSGLPNDRFFAVRPEGSVSTLKIQRTERGDSAVYLCASSRDSYTEAFFGQGTRLTVV.

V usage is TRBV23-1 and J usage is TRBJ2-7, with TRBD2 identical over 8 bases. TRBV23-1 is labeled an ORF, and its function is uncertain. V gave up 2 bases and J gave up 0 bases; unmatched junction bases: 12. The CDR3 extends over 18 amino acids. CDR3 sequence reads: CASSQRWVNLAGSYEQYF. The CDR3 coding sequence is TGCGCCAGCAGTCAAAGATGGGTAAACCTAGCGGGCTCCTACGAGCAGTACTTC.

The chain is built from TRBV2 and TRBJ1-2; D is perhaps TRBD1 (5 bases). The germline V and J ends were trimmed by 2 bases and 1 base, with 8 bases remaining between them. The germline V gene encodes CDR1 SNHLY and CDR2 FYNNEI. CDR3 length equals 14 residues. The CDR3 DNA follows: TGTGCCAGCAGTGAATCAGGGCTTAACTATGGCTACACCTTC. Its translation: CASSESGLNYGYTF.